This TCR beta chain was captured in a study of blood T cell repertoires in COVID-19. V shed 4 bases and J shed 5 bases, with 18 bases lying between them. The CDR3 consists of 15 residues. Germline loops: CDR1 SGHNT, CDR2 YYREEE (reference sequence). Measured with immunoSEQ multiplex PCR; TCRdb has only the in-frame clones, and not every one. The data contain fewer than 500,000 clones, approximately 89% of them singletons. Allocation to cohorts depended on clinical history reported by the participants. J is TRBJ1-2 and V is TRBV5-4; tentatively, D is TRBD1 (6 bases). The clonotype was recovered from a young man who had recovered from COVID-19. Sequencing was performed on PBMCs or T cells enriched from blood (not recorded which). This chain's CDR3 is CASSPGAGAEYGYTF. The CDR3 nucleotides are TGTGCCAGCAGCCCGGGGGCGGGGGCGGAGTATGGCTACACCTTC.